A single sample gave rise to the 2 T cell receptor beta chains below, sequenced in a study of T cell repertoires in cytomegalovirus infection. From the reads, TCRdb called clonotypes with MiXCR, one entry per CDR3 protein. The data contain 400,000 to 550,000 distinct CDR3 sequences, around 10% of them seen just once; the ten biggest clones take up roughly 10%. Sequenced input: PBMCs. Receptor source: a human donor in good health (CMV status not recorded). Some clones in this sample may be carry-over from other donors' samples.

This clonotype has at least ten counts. The CDR3 bases are TGTGCCACCAGCAGAGACCAGGGGAGTGAAGATACGCAGTATTTT. It specifies CATSRDQGSEDTQYF. The V gene is TRBV15, the J gene TRBJ2-3; perhaps TRBD1 as D (6 bases). CDR1 LNHNV and CDR2 YYDKDF come from the germline V gene (reference sequence). The CDR3 is 15 residues long. V lost 0 bases, J lost 5 bases, and 12 bases lay in between.

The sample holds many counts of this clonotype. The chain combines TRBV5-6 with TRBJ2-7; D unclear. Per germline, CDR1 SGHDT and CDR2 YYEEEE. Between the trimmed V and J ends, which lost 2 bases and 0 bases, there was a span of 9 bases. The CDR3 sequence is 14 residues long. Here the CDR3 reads CASSLVISSYEQYF. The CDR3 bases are TGTGCCAGCAGCTTAGTAATCTCCTCCTACGAGCAGTACTTC.